The next 26 T cell receptor beta chains were all read from a single sample in a study of cytomegalovirus exposure and HLA in healthy donors. Primers included in the PCR were 60 Vbeta and 13 Jbeta primers. Assay: immunoSEQ multiplex PCR; the TCRdb copy retains only in-frame clones and omits some. This sample has 150,000 to 200,000 clones, with 83% found just once. What was sequenced was PBMCs. The origin of the receptors is a man between 35 and 55 years old in good health and CMV-seropositive.

V and J are TRBV25-1 and TRBJ2-7; TRBD2 might be the D (6 bases). The CDR3 loop spans 13 amino acids. Between the trimmed V and J ends, which lost 8 bases and 7 bases, there was a span of 18 bases. Germline V gives CDR1 MGHDK, CDR2 SYGVNS. For the CDR3, the DNA is TGTGCCAGCGTACCGGGACTGGTCGGGGAGCAGTACTTC. This translates into CASVPGLVGEQYF.

The chain is built from TRBV27 and TRBJ2-1; TRBD1 is a possible D gene (7 bases). This CDR3 has 17 residues. The germline gives CDR1 MNHEY, CDR2 SMNVEV (reference sequence). V lost 3 bases to trimming and J lost 2 bases, with 17 bases between them. The CDR3 DNA reads TGTGCCAGCAGTTTTCTCCAGACAGGGAGGACCTACAATGAGCAGTTCTTC. Its protein is CASSFLQTGRTYNEQFF.

The chain employs TRBV19 and TRBJ2-1; 7 bases match TRBD2. The germline V gene encodes CDR1 LNHDA and CDR2 SQIVND (reference sequence). J was trimmed by 9 bases and V by 5 bases; bases with no gene match: 16. The CDR3 loop spans 16 amino acids. The CDR3 reads CASSPYFQTSQPEQFF. The CDR3 bases are TGTGCCAGTAGTCCCTATTTTCAGACTAGCCAGCCTGAGCAGTTCTTC.

DNA of the CDR3: TGTGCCAGCAGCCTGACAGAAGGAAACACCATATATTTT. This encodes CASSLTEGNTIYF. V usage is TRBV6-1 and J usage is TRBJ1-3, with D tentatively TRBD1 (5 bases). V was clipped by 6 bases and J by 4 bases, with 10 bases between them. CDR1 is MNHNS, CDR2 SASEGT, per germline. This CDR3 comprises 13 residues.

This clone was detected a few times. The rearrangement uses TRBV14 and TRBJ1-2; 8 bases match TRBD1. The CDR3 is 18 amino acids. V gave up 1 base and J gave up 6 bases; unmatched junction bases: 16. Germline V lookup: CDR1 SGHDN, CDR2 FVKESK. CDR3 sequence reads: CASSQVASTGGGRDGYTF. The DNA for the CDR3 is TGTGCCAGCAGCCAAGTAGCCTCCACAGGGGGAGGTAGAGATGGCTACACCTTC.

The V gene is TRBV7-3, the J gene TRBJ1-2, with TRBD1 as a possible D gene (5 bases). The CDR3 length is 15 residues. CDR1 SGHTA and CDR2 FQGTGA come from the germline V gene. V was clipped by 1 base and J by 7 bases, with 16 bases between them. CDR3 amino acids: CASSLMGGGVSGYTF. The CDR3 DNA is TGTGCCAGCAGCTTAATGGGCGGGGGAGTCAGTGGCTACACCTTC.

The J gene is TRBJ2-7, the V gene TRBV11-1; D might be TRBD2 (6 bases). CDR1 SGHAT and CDR2 FQDESV come from the germline V gene (reference sequence). The CDR3 sequence is 14 residues long. The V end lost 2 bases, the J end lost 5 bases, and 13 bases lay between the germline ends. The CDR3 spells CASSLLLAWDEQYF. In nucleotides, the CDR3 is TGTGCCAGCAGCTTACTACTAGCCTGGGACGAGCAGTACTTC.

The rearrangement links TRBV6-1 to TRBJ1-1; 8 nucleotides line up with TRBD1. Trimming removed 6 bases from V and 3 bases from J; junction bases left unmatched: 6. Germline V gene lookup returns CDR1 MNHNS and CDR2 SASEGT. The CDR3 spans 14 residues. The CDR3 reads CASRRQGADTEAFF. CDR3 DNA sequence: TGTGCCAGCAGGAGGCAGGGGGCGGACACTGAAGCTTTCTTT.

The chain uses TRBV13 and TRBJ2-3; 14 nucleotides match TRBD2. This CDR3 contains 17 residues. V shed 1 base, J shed 2 bases, and the junction held 2 bases outside the gene matches. CDR1 is PRHDT, CDR2 FYEKMQ, per germline (reference sequence). This chain's CDR3 is CASSLVGLAGVTDTQYF. The CDR3 nucleotides are TGTGCCAGCAGCTTAGTGGGACTAGCGGGGGTCACAGATACGCAGTATTTT.

The V gene is TRBV7-2, the J gene TRBJ2-7; TRBD1 agrees at 9 bases. Trimming took 5 bases from V and 5 from J; bases not matched to a gene: 4. The V gene's germline CDR1 is SGHTA and CDR2 FQGNSA. The CDR3 runs to 13 residues. The CDR3 coding sequence is TGTGCCAGCAGCCCGGACAGGGGAAACGAGCAGTACTTC. The encoded protein is CASSPDRGNEQYF.

The chain combines TRBV6-5 with TRBJ1-2; 8 bases map to TRBD1. The CDR3 has 14 amino acids. Per germline, CDR1 MNHEY and CDR2 SVGAGI. Losses at the gene ends were 10 bases for V and 5 bases for J; bases not matched to a gene: 12. CDR3 sequence reads: CATDPRDRIYGYTF. The DNA for the CDR3 is TGTGCCACGGACCCCAGGGACAGGATTTATGGCTACACCTTC.

The chain employs TRBV29-1 and TRBJ1-3; 7 bases map to TRBD1. Germline V gives CDR1 SQVTM, CDR2 ANQGSEA. The V and J ends lost 5 bases and 3 bases, in that order; junction bases with no gene match: 7. This CDR3 region has 14 residues. As DNA, the CDR3 is TGCAGCGTTACCCACAGGGGACTTGGAAACACCATATATTTT. This sequence encodes CSVTHRGLGNTIYF.

This clone has just a few counts. Here the CDR3 reads CSVDAGPNQPQHF. CDR3 coding DNA: TGCAGCGTTGATGCAGGGCCCAATCAGCCCCAGCATTTT. This chain joins TRBV29-1 and TRBJ1-5; possibly TRBD1 for D (5 bases). V gave up 3 bases and J gave up 3 bases, with 9 bases separating them. This CDR3 is 13 amino acids long. Germline CDR1 SQVTM, CDR2 ANQGSEA.

Written as DNA, the CDR3 is TGCACCAGAGGGGCCAACGGCCTGACTTTC. It yields the protein CTRGANGLTF. This chain links TRBV1 with TRBJ2-6; the table names TRBD1, a call not compared with the DNA. TRBV1 is annotated as a pseudogene. CDR3 length: 10 amino acids.

The chain joins TRBV5-1 to TRBJ2-1; D is perhaps TRBD2 (6 bases). CDR1 is SGHRS and CDR2 is YFSETQ in the germline V gene. The V end was cut by 1 base, the J end by 9 bases, with 14 bases between. The CDR3 totals 14 residues. The CDR3 nucleotides read TGCGCCAGCAGCTTGAGGGACCTGGGGGGTGAGCAGTTCTTC. Amino acids: CASSLRDLGGEQFF.

J is TRBJ2-2 and V is TRBV28; D possibly corresponds to TRBD2 (7 bases). Germline CDR1 MDHEN, CDR2 SYDVKM. This CDR3 is 15 amino acids long. Deletions cut 1 base from V and 5 bases from J, with 11 bases between. The CDR3 here is CASSLLGGGTGELFF. The CDR3 nucleotides read TGTGCCAGCAGTTTATTAGGGGGGGGGACCGGGGAGCTGTTTTTT.

The V and J genes are TRBV27 and TRBJ2-1; 14 bases line up with TRBD2. The CDR3 is 17 residues long. Germline CDR1 MNHEY, CDR2 SMNVEV (reference sequence). Losses at the gene ends were 6 bases for V and 10 bases for J; bases not matched to a gene: 14. CDR3 protein: CASRGHQGLAGGGEQFF. In nucleotides, the CDR3 is TGTGCCAGCAGGGGGCACCAAGGACTAGCGGGAGGAGGGGAGCAGTTCTTC.

The chain employs TRBV5-1 and TRBJ1-1; 9 bases line up with TRBD1. Germline-derived CDR1 and CDR2 are SGHRS and YFSETQ. This CDR3 is built from 14 residues. Trimming cost V 3 bases and J 4 bases; bases outside gene matches: 4. The CDR3 reads CASSWDRVATEAFF. The CDR3 DNA follows: TGCGCCAGCAGCTGGGACAGGGTGGCCACTGAAGCTTTCTTT.

The gene calls are TRBV5-1 and TRBJ2-5, with 12 nucleotides matching TRBD1. Germline V gene sequence: CDR1 SGHRS, CDR2 YFSETQ. Trimming took 0 bases from V and 5 from J; bases not matched to a gene: 8. This CDR3 has 17 amino acids. Here the CDR3 reads CASSLAPGQGAGETQYF. The CDR3 region has the DNA TGCGCCAGCAGCTTGGCTCCGGGACAGGGGGCTGGGGAGACCCAGTACTTC. The full variable domain, completed using reference TRBV5-1 and TRBJ2-5, is KAGVTQTPRYLIKTRGQQVTLSCSPISGHRSVSWYQQTPGQGLQFLFEYFSETQRNKGNFPGRFSGRQFSNSRSEMNVSTLELGDSALYLCASSLAPGQGAGETQYFGPGTRLLVL.

The CDR3 loop reads CASSDIVASGTVNEQFF. CDR3 DNA sequence: TGTGCCAGCAGCGATATCGTGGCTAGCGGGACTGTGAATGAGCAGTTCTTC. The chain links TRBV14 to TRBJ2-1; 9 nucleotides agree with TRBD2. The germline V gene has CDR1 SGHDN and CDR2 FVKESK. The J segment lost 7 bases and the V segment lost 5 bases, leaving 15 bases of the junction unmatched. CDR3 length: 17 residues.

V usage is TRBV6-1 and J usage is TRBJ2-5; TRBD1 matches 8 bases. V was clipped by 6 bases and J by 1 base; unmatched bases: 7. This CDR3 has 15 amino acids. In germline, CDR1 is MNHNS, CDR2 SASEGT. CDR3 sequence reads: CASSWTGNPQETQYF. Here the CDR3 DNA reads TGTGCCAGCAGCTGGACAGGGAACCCCCAAGAGACCCAGTACTTC.

The V call is TRBV6-5, the J call TRBJ2-1, with TRBD2 identical over 9 bases. The germline CDR1 and CDR2 sequences are MNHEY and SVGAGI. Losses at the gene ends were 0 bases for V and 9 bases for J; bases not matched to a gene: 9. This CDR3 has 16 residues. The CDR3 sequence is CASSYSTVAGAGEQFF. DNA of the CDR3: TGTGCCAGCAGTTACTCCACGGTAGCGGGAGCCGGTGAGCAGTTCTTC.

This rearrangement joins TRBV5-1 to TRBJ1-1, with TRBD1 as a possible D gene (5 bases). V was clipped by 3 bases and J by 1 base, with 7 bases between them. CDR1 and CDR2 (germline): SGHRS, YFSETQ. The CDR3 runs 13 residues. CDR3 sequence reads: CASSWGENTEAFF. The CDR3 bases are TGCGCCAGCAGCTGGGGGGAGAACACTGAAGCTTTCTTT.

In its sample, this clone was seen a few times. The V gene is TRBV6-1, the J gene TRBJ1-2; the D is unclear. Germline V lookup: CDR1 MNHNS, CDR2 SASEGT. V shed 11 bases and J shed 0 bases, with 10 bases lying between them. This CDR3 is 12 amino acids long. The CDR3 DNA sequence: TGTGCCGGCGAGGGCGCTAACTATGGCTACACCTTC. Translation: CAGEGANYGYTF.

V usage is TRBV27 and J usage is TRBJ2-5; 10 bases agree with TRBD2. This CDR3 is 18 amino acids long. Germline V gives CDR1 MNHEY, CDR2 SMNVEV (reference sequence). V dropped 1 base and J dropped 4; count of bases not matched to a gene: 12. CDR3 coding DNA: TGTGCCAGCAGTTTATTATTAGCGGGAGGTTCTCGGGTAGAGACCCAGTACTTC. Its translation: CASSLLLAGGSRVETQYF.

This clone appeared once. V and J are TRBV6-6 and TRBJ2-2, with D uncertain. With 8 bases removed from V and 3 bases from J, the gap between germline ends came to 10 bases. CDR1 is MNHNY and CDR2 is SVGAGI in the germline V gene (reference sequence). The CDR3 loop spans 13 amino acids. The CDR3 spells CASENRDTGELFF. DNA for the CDR3: TGTGCCAGCGAAAATAGAGACACCGGGGAGCTGTTTTTT.